This TCR beta chain was captured in a study of OX40 agonist ivuxolimab in advanced cancers. Broadly, across the study: Ivuxolimab was a fully human IgG2 agonistic monoclonal antibody targeting the costimulatory receptor OX40 (CD134). Intravenous ivuxolimab was administered to patients every 2 weeks at six dose levels: 0.01, 0.1, 0.3, 1.5, 3 and 10 mg/kg. Among the approximately 50 dose-escalation patients, 19 had hepatocellular carcinoma, 15 melanoma, 9 renal cell carcinoma and 9 head and neck cancer. A male proportion of 75% to 85% and a mean age of roughly 58 years, ranging from roughly 23 to 79, were recorded for the dose-escalation cohort. Prior anti-PD-1, anti-PD-L1 or anti-CTLA-4 therapy was permitted, and about two fifths of dose-escalation patients had received checkpoint inhibitors. Partial responses were achieved by three dose-escalation patients, of whom one had hepatocellular carcinoma and two had cutaneous melanoma. Peripheral TCRbeta sequencing aimed to test whether ivuxolimab altered TCR sequence diversity and caused clonal T-cell expansion. The monotherapy dose-escalation portion (N ≈ 50 patients) of the phase I ivuxolimab trial is reported in the paper.

V is shortened by 4 bases, J by 6 bases, and the region joining them spans 22 bases. The CDR3 covers 16 residues, taking in both the cysteine and the phenylalanine. Only the CDR3 part of the read is kept: 48 bases, read in frame from the first base. CDR1 SGHRS and CDR2 YFSETQ are derived from the germline V gene. Broad study findings and their caveats: The antigen specificity of the peripheral T cells that underwent clonal expansion was not determined. Low levels of normalized T-cell clonal expansion were also seen in some nonresponding patients. In the 0.1-3.0 mg/kg groups, partial responders were among the patients with the lowest normalized peripheral clonal expansion, particularly in CD8+ T cells. After ivuxolimab, more expanded clones were found on average in CD8+ T cells than in CD4+ T cells. Clonal expansion of both CD4+ and CD8+ blood T cells was observed from baseline to week 6 at doses 0.1 to 3.0 mg/kg.

Only a few counts were recorded for this clone. Its antigen remains undetermined. One base away there is no much larger clone; base qualities are not given. The trial excluded patients who had a history of autoimmune disease or were on systemic immunosuppression. Peripheral blood for TCR sequencing was drawn from every dose cohort at baseline, at cycle 4 day 1 and at cycle 7 day 1. Samples came from an open-label, multicenter, first-in-human phase I dose-escalation trial of ivuxolimab. The trial enrolled adults with locally advanced or metastatic head and neck squamous cell, hepatocellular, melanoma or renal cell carcinoma. Before TCR sequencing, CD4+ and CD8+ T cells were separately sorted from peripheral blood. For sequencing of the TCRbeta CDR3 region, genomic DNA was extracted from the sorted cells. The immunoSEQ Assay was used to sequence the TCRbeta CDR3 regions. TCRdb mirrors the immuneACCESS table, restricted to in-frame sequences. Some clones are absent from its copies; in checked studies, under half trace to an unresolved V gene, and the reason for the others is unknown. For this sample the table gives some 37,000 clones, of which 88% were detected only once. The top ten clonotypes cover roughly 3.9% of the sample.

This chain is built from TRBV5-1 and TRBJ1-1; perhaps TRBD1 is the D gene, with 5 bases matching. The source was CD4+ or CD8+ T cells sorted from blood, collected in a trial of the OX40 agonist ivuxolimab. The receptor comes from an adult with an advanced solid tumor such as melanoma, head and neck, liver or kidney cancer. The CDR3 protein is CASSTSKMLGGAEAFF. In nucleotides, the sequence is TGCGCCAGCAGCACCTCCAAAATGCTGGGGGGAGCTGAAGCTTTCTTT.